Given below is one T cell receptor (beta chain) in context. The antigen remains undetermined. The CDR3 runs to 14 residues. From germline, CDR1 is SNHLY and CDR2 FYNNEI. The V gene end was trimmed by 9 bases and the J gene end by 2 bases; junction bases not matched to a gene: 5. The data were obtained in a study of cytomegalovirus exposure and HLA in healthy donors. Study-level findings and limits: Using the classifier, cytomegalovirus status was reportedly diagnosed with high specificity and sensitivity. In a later analysis, a missense DCLRE1C variant was linked to TCR beta V- and J-gene trimming.

In the PCR, 60 Vbeta and 13 Jbeta primers were used. Per the original methods: Some 11 million of the roughly 80 million unique TCR beta chains counted in a later analysis were shared. Using immunoSEQ multiplex PCR, the repertoire was profiled, and TCRdb retains in-frame clones only, with some absent. The V and J calls and clone size are taken from that table; D and trimming were inferred from the DNA. The sample shows approximately 130,000 clones, roughly 84% of them seen only once. Sequencing input: PBMCs. This sequence joins TRBV2 and TRBJ2-3, with 10 bases that match TRBD1. The sequence was collected from a girl aged 2 to 10 in good health and CMV-seronegative. CDR3 protein: CARPGTGDTDTQYF. For the CDR3, the DNA is TGTGCCAGGCCCGGGACAGGGGACACAGATACGCAGTATTTT. The variable domain in full, completed from reference TRBV2 and TRBJ2-3, reads EPEVTQTPSHQVTQMGQEVILRCVPISNHLYFYWYRQILGQKVEFLVSFYNNEISEKSEIFDDQFSVERPDGSNFTLKIRSTKLEDSAMYFCARPGTGDTDTQYFGPGTRLTVL.